This TCR beta chain is drawn from a study of HIV-infected patients and healthy controls. TCRdb reprocessed the 5' RACE reads via MiXCR and lists one record per CDR3 protein. The sample carries some 20,000 distinct CDR3 sequences, about 19% recorded once. The CDR3 spans 16 residues. The germline CDR1 and CDR2 sequences are MNHEY and SMNVEV (reference sequence). J lost 1 base, V lost 4 bases, and 6 bases had no gene match. This clonotype was picked up a small number of times. Input material: CD8+ T cells from blood. The chain couples TRBV27 to TRBJ2-1, with 8 bases aligning to TRBD2. The TCR sequence derives from a human donor in good health. The DNA for the CDR3 is TGTGCCAGCAGTTCCCTAGCGGGTGCGTCCTACAATGAGCAGTTCTTC. This sequence encodes CASSSLAGASYNEQFF.